The rows below give T cell receptor beta chains drawn from one sample of a study of cytomegalovirus exposure and HLA in healthy donors. The repertoire was sequenced with immunoSEQ multiplex PCR; TCRdb's copy has only in-frame clones and lacks some. The sample contains 200,000 or so clones, around four fifths of which appear only once. Source material: PBMCs. All receptors come from a woman aged 50 to 60 in good health and CMV-seropositive. Both conserved end residues are part of each CDR3. D genes are given only for firm matches. Expanded clones are given a class, and other clones once, few, many or no size at all.

v_call,d_call,cdr3_length,j_call,clone_size,cdr3_nt,cdr3_aa
TRBV4-1,NA,16,TRBJ2-7,NA,TGCGCCAGCAGCCACCAAACAGGGAGTCACTCCTACGAGCAGTACTTC,CASSHQTGSHSYEQYF
TRBV4-3,TRBD1,15,TRBJ2-4,NA,TGCGCCAGCAGCCAAGATGGGACAGTTCAGGGCAGTCAGTACTTC,CASSQDGTVQGSQYF
TRBV29-1,NA,12,TRBJ2-3,NA,TGCAGCGCCGAAGGGGGTACAGATACGCAGTATTTT,CSAEGGTDTQYF
TRBV10-3,NA,17,TRBJ1-5,NA,TGTGCCATCAGTACGACCCATGGGGAGGGGAAGTATCAGCCCCAGCATTTT,CAISTTHGEGKYQPQHF
TRBV5-1,TRBD2,14,TRBJ2-1,once,TGCGCCAGCAGAAGGGCTAGCGGGACCTTTGAGCAGTTCTTC,CASRRASGTFEQFF
TRBV28,NA,14,TRBJ2-3,NA,TGTGCCAGCCGCGATTCCCTCTTCACAGATACGCAGTATTTT,CASRDSLFTDTQYF
TRBV6-1,NA,15,TRBJ1-2,NA,TGTGCCAGCAGTGAACCCACACAGGGATTCGAAGGCTACACCTTC,CASSEPTQGFEGYTF
TRBV5-6,NA,16,TRBJ2-5,NA,TGTGCCAGCAGCCGTCGAGGTTTTGCGAGTACGGAGACCCAGTACTTC,CASSRRGFASTETQYF
TRBV28,NA,13,TRBJ1-6,NA,TGTGCCAGCAGTCGCAGGAATAATTCACCCCTCCACTTT,CASSRRNNSPLHF
TRBV28,NA,12,TRBJ2-7,NA,TGTGCCAGCAGTTTGGACGGGGAAGAGCAGTACTTC,CASSLDGEEQYF
TRBV10-2,TRBD1,14,TRBJ1-1,NA,TGCGCCAGCAGTGAGCCAACGACAGGGTCTGAAGCTTTCTTT,CASSEPTTGSEAFF
TRBV27,TRBD1,14,TRBJ2-5,NA,TGTGCCAGCAGTTTGACAGGGCGGAGGGAGACCCAGTACTTC,CASSLTGRRETQYF
TRBV29-1,NA,13,TRBJ2-7,NA,TGCAGCGTAACCCCGTCGGGGATCTCCGAGCAGTACTTC,CSVTPSGISEQYF
TRBV29-1,TRBD1,15,TRBJ2-1,NA,TGCAGCGTTGGTGACAGGGGGGTATCCTACAATGAGCAGTTCTTC,CSVGDRGVSYNEQFF
TRBV27,NA,13,TRBJ1-1,NA,TGTGCCAGCAGCCAGGGGACGAACACTGAAGCTTTCTTT,CASSQGTNTEAFF
TRBV6-5,TRBD1,15,TRBJ2-1,few,TGTGCCAGCAGGAGGGGGGGACAGGGGTACAATGAGCAGTTCTTC,CASRRGGQGYNEQFF
TRBV27,NA,13,TRBJ1-3,once,TGTGCCAGCAAATCCCGCTCTGGAAACACCATATATTTT,CASKSRSGNTIYF
TRBV20-1,NA,11,TRBJ2-7,NA,TGCAGTGTCAGGCGGGTTAAGGAGCAGTACTTC,CSVRRVKEQYF
TRBV6-5,TRBD1,15,TRBJ2-7,NA,TGTGCCAGCAGTTTCCGACAGGGGGCAGGGTACGAGCAGTACTTC,CASSFRQGAGYEQYF
TRBV5-1,NA,13,TRBJ2-7,NA,TGCGCCAGCAGCATTAGCGTCCCCTACGAGCAGTACTTC,CASSISVPYEQYF
TRBV5-1,NA,19,TRBJ2-1,NA,TGCGCCAGCAGCCTTACCGTGGGGGGGCCCTGGGCTTTAGAGAATGAGCAGTTCTTC,CASSLTVGGPWALENEQFF
TRBV27,TRBD1,16,TRBJ1-5,NA,TGTGCCAGCAGAGTTTACTGGGACAGTTCTTATCAGCCCCAGCATTTT,CASRVYWDSSYQPQHF
TRBV28,TRBD1,15,TRBJ2-7,NA,TGTGCCAGCAGTGCCGGACAGGGCGTCTTCTACGAGCAGTACTTC,CASSAGQGVFYEQYF
TRBV5-6,NA,14,TRBJ2-5,few,TGTGCCAGCAGCTTGGTAGGGGCCCAAGAGACCCAGTACTTC,CASSLVGAQETQYF
TRBV19,TRBD1,15,TRBJ1-4,NA,TGTGCCAGTAGTACCCTGGACAGGGATAATGAAAAACTGTTTTTT,CASSTLDRDNEKLFF
TRBV19,NA,13,TRBJ2-2,NA,TGTGCCAGTAGACCCCAGGGTTCCGGGGAGCTGTTTTTT,CASRPQGSGELFF
TRBV23-1,NA,14,TRBJ2-7,NA,TGCGCCAGCGGAACGGACAGACGGCTCTACGAGCAGTACTTC,CASGTDRRLYEQYF